A single T cell receptor (beta chain) is shown here with its context. The antigen it binds to is not known. There are no base qualities to consult, and no much larger clone falls within one base. These data are taken from a study of early stage breast cancer tumors (dated 2017 in TCRdb). With respect to the entire study: Of the approximately 15 invasive breast tumors, more than 9 were found to be estrogen receptor-positive, progesterone receptor-positive and HER2-negative. A read coverage of roughly 10-fold per sample was achieved on average. About 65% of the 12 ER+/PR+/HER2- tumors were invasive ductal carcinomas, while the other four were invasive lobular carcinomas. Across all samples, 2,700,000 or so templates representing roughly 1 million unique clonotypes were detected.

Points the paper makes about the study in general: Repertoires from blood and normal breast were more alike than repertoires from blood and tumor, and in about 90% of the 16 patients, comparing each tissue with blood separated tumor from normal. Roughly 2.5-fold higher T cell density and higher clonality were observed in tumors than in adjacent normal breast tissue. Because the cohort was small, a breakdown by tumor subtype could not be done. Chain pairing and functional markers such as CD4, CD8 and FOXP3 were not captured by bulk genomic DNA sequencing of unsorted cells. Enriched TCRB sequences shared across patients were found to be mostly commonly generated sequences that were unlikely to play an important role in the tumor microenvironment.

The germline V gene (reference sequence) provides CDR1 LNHDA and CDR2 SQIVND. The CDR3 goes from the cysteine to the phenylalanine over 15 residues. Only CDR3 DNA remains: 45 bases, in frame from the first base. V drops 3 bases and J drops 0 bases, leaving 11 bases in between. Two independent genomic DNA replicates were amplified for each sample, with roughly 0.5 ug used for blood and around 1.5 ug for tumor or normal breast. Following the manufacturer's instructions, the ImmunoSeq Intro kit was used to carry out TCRB sequencing on genomic DNA. Multiplex PCR ran roughly 30 cycles with proprietary primers and spike-in control sequences for absolute quantification. Single-end 150-bp reads were used to sequence an 87-bp fragment spanning the CDR3 and the flanking V and J genes. Seven samples, each with two replicates, were multiplexed per lane of an Illumina MiSeq using version 3.0 chemistry. From the authors' description of their analysis: The vendor's proprietary pipeline processed the raw data and merged both replicates into a single result for each sample. A clonotype was defined as productive rearrangements that share the same V-gene family, CDR3 amino acid sequence and J-gene segment. Clonality was computed as 1 minus the normalized Shannon entropy (Pielou evenness) of TCRB abundances. T cell density was estimated by dividing total templates by the number of input cells inferred from the DNA input amount. Total repertoire diversity and clonality were estimated with Recon using default parameters. A clonotype was considered tumor-enriched if its abundance in tumor exceeded 0.1% and was at least 32-fold higher than its abundance in normal breast. Here the immuneACCESS table is served through TCRdb, limited to in-frame sequences with V and J called. Missing clones are a known gap in these copies; in checked studies unresolved V genes cover under half, and the rest lacks a known reason. V, J and clone size are those of that table, while D and trimming were read from the DNA. Here the sample has 65,000 to 75,000 clones; 80% occur a single time. Roughly 4.7% of the sample rests with the top ten.

The study profiled bulk TCR beta-chain repertoires in matched peripheral blood, tumor and adjacent normal breast tissue taken from about 16 patients with early-stage breast cancer. Before surgery, about 4.5-11 mL of whole blood was collected into EDTA tubes and then processed within 2 hours. Peripheral blood mononuclear cells were isolated by Ficoll-Paque centrifugation in SepMate-50 tubes. PBMCs were cryopreserved in aliquots of roughly 1.8 to 4 million cells in about 90% FBS with roughly 10% DMSO and kept in liquid nitrogen. The Qiagen AllPrep DNA/RNA Mini kit was used for genomic DNA extraction.

Sequenced material: blood. The clonotype was recovered from a person aged 35 to 50 with breast cancer. The sequence links TRBV19 to TRBJ1-1; the best D guess is TRBD1, with 6 bases matching. CDR3 sequence: CASSMGALLNTEAFF. The DNA sequence reads TGTGCCAGTAGTATGGGGGCCTTATTGAACACTGAAGCTTTCTTT.